The present entry profiles one T cell receptor (beta chain) with its context. The data were produced by immunoSEQ multiplex PCR, yet TCRdb's version contains in-frame clones alone and is incomplete. The data show around 110,000 clones, about nine tenths seen once. The data stem from a study of OX40 agonist ivuxolimab in advanced cancers. Overall study context: Ivuxolimab, which is an agonistic anti-OX40 (CD134) antibody, was administered to the patients.

This CDR3 has 14 residues. Between the trimmed V and J ends, which lost 3 bases and 2 bases, there was a span of 10 bases. Germline values: CDR1 SGHTA, CDR2 FQGNSA. V and J are TRBV7-2 and TRBJ1-1, with D tentatively TRBD1 (6 bases). This receptor was identified in an adult with an advanced solid tumor such as melanoma, head and neck, liver or kidney cancer. The source material was CD4+ or CD8+ T cells sorted from blood, sampled in a trial of the OX40 agonist ivuxolimab. CDR3 sequence reads: CASSFNRDNTEAFF. CDR3 sequence (DNA): TGTGCCAGCAGCTTCAACAGGGACAACACTGAAGCTTTCTTT.